This is a list of T cell receptor beta chains from one sample in a study of shared clonotypes between healthy human individuals. TCRdb's copy holds only in-frame clones and misses some; the assay was immunoSEQ multiplex PCR. The top ten clones hold about 0.4% of a sample with around 1.4 million clones, approximately 98.5% of them seen once. Sample: naive CD4+ T cells sorted from blood. The receptors derive from a man under 40 in good health. CDR3s include the opening cysteine and the closing phenylalanine or tryptophan. The D gene is left open where the match is weak. Part of the rows lack a size; the others show once, few, many or a class for expanded clones.

d_gene,j_gene,abundance,v_gene,CDR3aa,CDR3nt
NA,TRBJ2-5,NA,TRBV7-9,CASNQLEQMQETQYF,TGTGCCAGCAACCAATTAGAACAGATGCAAGAGACCCAGTACTTC
TRBD2,TRBJ2-7,NA,TRBV7-9,CASIRIPTSGSTYEQYF,TGTGCCAGCATCCGAATCCCAACTAGCGGGAGCACCTACGAGCAGTACTTC
NA,TRBJ2-4,once,TRBV7-9,CASSLGSLGVAKNIQYF,TGTGCCAGCAGCTTAGGTAGTCTGGGGGTAGCCAAAAACATTCAGTACTTC
NA,TRBJ2-5,NA,TRBV2,CASSETRQDQETQYF,TGTGCCAGCAGTGAAACCCGACAGGACCAAGAGACCCAGTACTTC
TRBD2,TRBJ2-3,NA,TRBV5-1,CASSFTSVSTDTQYF,TGCGCCAGCAGCTTCACTAGCGTAAGCACAGATACGCAGTATTTT
TRBD1,TRBJ2-1,NA,TRBV29-1,CSAPGQGLNEQFF,TGCAGCGCCCCGGGACAGGGGTTAAATGAGCAGTTCTTC
NA,TRBJ2-3,NA,TRBV5-1,CASSLEGPAGDTQYF,TGCGCCAGCAGCTTGGAGGGACCCGCTGGAGATACGCAGTATTTT
NA,TRBJ2-7,NA,TRBV15,CATSWGHLYEQYF,TGTGCCACCAGCTGGGGCCATCTCTACGAGCAGTACTTC
TRBD1,TRBJ2-7,NA,TRBV7-2,CASSSSGTGGFEQYF,TGTGCCAGCAGCTCTTCCGGGACAGGGGGTTTCGAGCAGTACTTC
TRBD2,TRBJ2-3,NA,TRBV5-1,CASSLYSGRGGDTQYF,TGCGCCAGCAGCTTATATAGCGGGAGGGGAGGAGATACGCAGTATTTT
TRBD1,TRBJ1-5,NA,TRBV19,CASSTRTGLGNQPQHF,TGTGCCAGTAGTACAAGGACAGGGTTGGGCAATCAGCCCCAGCATTTT
NA,TRBJ2-6,NA,TRBV6-4,CASGQGASGANVLTF,TGTGCCAGCGGGCAGGGAGCGTCTGGGGCCAACGTCCTGACTTTC
NA,TRBJ1-2,NA,TRBV5-5,CASSFDRPNYGYTF,TGTGCCAGCAGCTTCGACAGGCCAAACTATGGCTACACCTTC
NA,TRBJ2-7,NA,TRBV6-5,CASSSARDPTYEQYF,TGTGCCAGCAGTTCCGCAAGGGACCCCACCTACGAGCAGTACTTC
NA,TRBJ2-7,NA,TRBV5-4,CASSARLGANEQYF,TGTGCCAGCAGCGCACGACTGGGGGCGAACGAGCAGTACTTC
NA,TRBJ1-5,NA,TRBV28,CASSLRAAQLNQPQHF,TGTGCCAGCAGTTTACGGGCAGCACAGCTCAATCAGCCCCAGCATTTT
TRBD1,TRBJ1-5,NA,TRBV30,CAWSVRDSVKHF,TGTGCCTGGAGTGTACGGGACAGTGTGAAGCATTTT